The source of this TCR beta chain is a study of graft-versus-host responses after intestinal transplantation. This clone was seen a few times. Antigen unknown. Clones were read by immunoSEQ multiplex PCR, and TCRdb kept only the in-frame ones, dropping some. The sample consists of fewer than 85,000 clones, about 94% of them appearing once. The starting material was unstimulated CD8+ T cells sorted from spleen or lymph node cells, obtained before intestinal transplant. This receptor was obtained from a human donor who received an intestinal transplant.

The CDR3 DNA reads TGTGCCAGCAGTCCGGACAGGGGTGTGGCTTTCTTT. Translation: CASSPDRGVAFF. The gene calls are TRBV6-6 and TRBJ1-1, with 9 positions matching TRBD1. CDR1 is MNHNY, CDR2 SVGAGI, per germline (reference sequence). The CDR3 consists of 12 residues. Unmatched junction bases numbered 6, after V lost 5 bases and J lost 11 bases.